The 7 T cell receptor beta chains given below trace back to one sample, sequenced in a study of CD8+CD57+ T cells in acquired aplastic anemia. Genomic DNA, serving as template, underwent TCR beta VDJ and CDR3 profiling. TCRdb called the reads again in MiXCR, with one record for every CDR3 protein. The repertoire holds some 150,000 distinct CDR3 sequences, less than 45% seen once, with roughly 8.4% in the top ten. The sample was sorted CD4+, CD8+, or CD8+CD57+ T cells (not recorded which) from PBMCs. The source of these receptors is a human donor in good health, serving as a control.

The gene calls are TRBV7-9 and TRBJ2-7; D is undetermined. CDR3 size: 13 residues. V lost 5 bases, J lost 3 bases, and 11 bases lay in between. The germline CDR1 and CDR2 sequences are SEHNR and FQNEAQ (reference sequence). The CDR3 protein is CASSPPLGYEQYF. DNA for the CDR3: TGTGCCAGCAGCCCTCCCCTGGGCTACGAGCAGTACTTC.

The chain is built from TRBV19 and TRBJ1-2; D gene unclear. Germline-derived CDR1 and CDR2 are LNHDA and SQIVND (reference sequence). Trimming took off 1 base at V and 8 bases at J, with 8 bases between the two ends. The CDR3 is 12 residues long. In DNA form, the CDR3 reads TGTGCCAGTAGTATAGGTAGACCAGGCTACACCTTC. Translated, it gives CASSIGRPGYTF.

This clonotype was detected ten times or more. V is TRBV6-5 and J is TRBJ1-1, with D perhaps TRBD1 (6 bases). The ends were cut back, 2 bases at V and 4 bases at J, with 14 bases in the middle. The germline V gene has CDR1 MNHEY and CDR2 SVGAGI. CDR3 length: 15 amino acids. The CDR3 coding sequence is TGTGCCAGCAGTTACGGCAGGGGAGGTTTCACTGAAGCTTTCTTT. Translating gives CASSYGRGGFTEAFF.

This clonotype was counted between two and nine times. Its ends do not fully match the called genes, so a read error is possible. This CDR3 reads CVWSGTVNQPQHF. CDR3 nucleotide sequence: TGTGTCTGGAGCGGTACAGTTAATCAGCCCCAGCATTTT. The chain combines TRBV30 with TRBJ1-5; no firm D call. The CDR3 contains 13 residues. Germline V gene lookup returns CDR1 GTSNPN and CDR2 SVGIG (reference sequence).

Note on this clonotype: No conserved phenylalanine or tryptophan ends this CDR3, so it is likely a read error. The DNA is omitted, as the CDR3 cannot be located on it reliably, and the CDR3 follows TCRdb's listing. This chain links TRBV29-1 with TRBJ2-6. Germline CDR1 and CDR2: SQVTM and ANQGSEA. Inclusive of both ends, the CDR3 amounts to 14 amino acids. CDR3 protein: CSVEVSSGANVLAV.

This clonotype was counted a single time. The CDR3 ends on some other residue instead of the conserved phenylalanine or tryptophan, so this is likely a read error. The V call is TRBV2, the J call TRBJ1-1; unclear D gene. Germline CDR1 SNHLY, CDR2 FYNNEI. V was shortened by 2 bases and J by 6 bases, with 10 bases between the two germline ends. The CDR3 runs to 13 residues. In DNA form, the CDR3 reads TGTGCCAGCAGTGAACTCTATGACGCTGAAGCTTTCTCT. It encodes CASSELYDAEAFS.

The V gene is TRBV6-1, the J gene TRBJ2-7; D possibly uses TRBD1 or TRBD2 (6 bases each). Trimming left V 7 bases short and J 4 bases short, with 11 bases between. This CDR3 comprises 12 residues. Germline V gives CDR1 MNHNS, CDR2 SASEGT. CDR3 sequence: CASMQGRYEQYF. CDR3 DNA sequence: TGTGCCAGCATGCAGGGGAGGTACGAGCAGTACTTC.